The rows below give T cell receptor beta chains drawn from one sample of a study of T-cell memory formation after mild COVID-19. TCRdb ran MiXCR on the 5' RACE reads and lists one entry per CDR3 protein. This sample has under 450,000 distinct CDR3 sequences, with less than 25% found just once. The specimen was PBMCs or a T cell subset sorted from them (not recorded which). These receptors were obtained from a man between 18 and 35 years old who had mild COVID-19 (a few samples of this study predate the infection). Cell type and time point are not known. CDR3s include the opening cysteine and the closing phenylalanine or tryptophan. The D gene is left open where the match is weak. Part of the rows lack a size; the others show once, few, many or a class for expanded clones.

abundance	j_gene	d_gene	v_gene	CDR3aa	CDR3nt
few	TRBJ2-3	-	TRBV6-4	CASKVGASTDTQYF	TGTGCCAGCAAAGTGGGGGCCTCGACAGATACGCAGTATTTT
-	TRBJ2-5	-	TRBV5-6	CASMRGWQTQETQYF	TGTGCCAGCATGAGAGGCTGGCAAACCCAAGAGACCCAGTACTTC
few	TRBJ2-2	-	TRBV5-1	CASSLRRFTGELFF	TGCGCCAGCAGCTTGCGACGGTTCACCGGGGAGCTGTTTTTT
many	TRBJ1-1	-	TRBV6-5	CASSYRPGPGGTEAFF	TGTGCCAGCAGTTACCGCCCCGGGCCAGGTGGAACTGAAGCTTTCTTT
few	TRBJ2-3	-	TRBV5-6	CASSQSPDDTQYF	TGTGCCAGCAGCCAGAGCCCAGACGATACGCAGTATTTT
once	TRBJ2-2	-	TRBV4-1	CASSLIARGSSTGELFF	TGCGCCAGCAGCCTCATAGCGAGGGGATCGAGCACCGGGGAGCTGTTTTTT
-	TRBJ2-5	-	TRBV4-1	CASSQVPGEGETQYF	TGCGCCAGCAGCCAAGTACCAGGGGAGGGAGAGACCCAGTACTTC
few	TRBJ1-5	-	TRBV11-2	CASSLGYGPSNQPQHF	TGTGCCAGCAGCTTAGGATACGGGCCGAGCAATCAGCCCCAGCATTTT
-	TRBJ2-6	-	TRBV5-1	CASSPPSSSGANVLTF	TGCGCCAGCAGCCCACCGAGTAGCTCTGGGGCCAACGTCCTGACTTTC
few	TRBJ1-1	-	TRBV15	CATSRDRGGGKAFF	TGTGCCACCAGCAGAGATCGGGGAGGGGGGAAAGCTTTCTTT
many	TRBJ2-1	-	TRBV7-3	CASSFLFNEQFF	TGTGCCAGCAGCTTTCTTTTCAATGAGCAGTTCTTC
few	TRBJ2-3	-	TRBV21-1	CASSRPRGSTDTQYF	TGTGCCAGCAGCCGACCGAGAGGAAGCACAGATACGCAGTATTTT
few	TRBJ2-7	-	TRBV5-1	CASSSTGDISYEQYF	TGCGCCAGCAGTAGTACAGGCGACATTTCCTACGAGCAGTACTTC
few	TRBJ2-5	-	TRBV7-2	CASSSLAPETQYF	TGTGCCAGCAGCTCCCTAGCTCCGGAGACCCAGTACTTC
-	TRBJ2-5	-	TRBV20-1	CSARSGETQYF	TGCAGTGCACGGTCGGGTGAGACCCAGTACTTC
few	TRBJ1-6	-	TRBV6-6	CASSPRASDSPLHF	TGTGCCAGCAGTCCCCGGGCCAGCGATTCACCCCTCCACTTT
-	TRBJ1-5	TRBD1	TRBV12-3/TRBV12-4	CASSLQGLLSNQPQHF	TGTGCCAGCAGCTTACAGGGGCTTCTTAGCAATCAGCCCCAGCATTTT
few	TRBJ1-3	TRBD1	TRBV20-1	CSAFPGTGPGNTIYF	TGCAGTGCTTTCCCCGGGACAGGGCCTGGAAACACCATATATTTT
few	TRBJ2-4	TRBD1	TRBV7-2	CASSGTGRVRNIQYF	TGTGCCAGCAGCGGGACAGGGAGGGTGAGAAACATTCAGTACTTC
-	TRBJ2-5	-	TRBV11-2	CASSQPGGGETQYF	TGTGCCAGCAGCCAGCCCGGGGGAGGTGAGACCCAGTACTTC
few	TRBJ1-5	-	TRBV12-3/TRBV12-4	CASSTEVSNQPQHF	TGTGCCAGCAGTACCGAAGTCAGCAATCAGCCCCAGCATTTT
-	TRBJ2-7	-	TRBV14	CASSALEQYF	TGTGCCAGTAGCGCTCTCGAGCAGTACTTC
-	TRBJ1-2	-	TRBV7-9	CASSLRRTVYGYTF	TGTGCCAGCAGCTTAAGAAGGACAGTCTATGGCTACACCTTC
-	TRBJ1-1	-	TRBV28	CASTFDGVNTEAFF	TGTGCCAGCACCTTTGACGGAGTGAACACTGAAGCTTTCTTT
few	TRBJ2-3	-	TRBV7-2	CASSSPAAADTQYF	TGTGCCAGCAGCTCCCCCGCGGCGGCAGATACGCAGTATTTT
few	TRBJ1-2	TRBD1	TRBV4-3	CASSPRQGVTF	TGCGCCAGCAGCCCACGACAGGGGGTAACCTTC
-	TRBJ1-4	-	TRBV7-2	CASSLGGAKEKLFF	TGTGCCAGCAGCTTAGGAGGGGCAAAGGAAAAACTGTTTTTT
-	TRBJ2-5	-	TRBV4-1	CASSPLEGTREETQYF	TGCGCCAGCAGCCCCCTTGAGGGGACCCGCGAAGAGACCCAGTACTTC
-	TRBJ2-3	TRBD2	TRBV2	CASRALAGGPLADTQYF	TGTGCCAGCAGGGCCCTAGCGGGGGGGCCCTTGGCAGATACGCAGTATTTT
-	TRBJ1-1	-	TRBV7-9	CASSFSAGSEDFF	TGTGCCAGCAGCTTCTCGGCAGGGTCAGAAGATTTCTTT
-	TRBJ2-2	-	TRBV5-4	CASSLGGPRINTGELFF	TGTGCCAGCAGCTTGGGGGGCCCGAGGATTAACACCGGGGAGCTGTTTTTT
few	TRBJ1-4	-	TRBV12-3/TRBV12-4	CASSPPGTTNEKLFF	TGTGCCAGCAGTCCCCCAGGAACAACTAATGAAAAACTGTTTTTT
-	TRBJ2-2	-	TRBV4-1	CASSQRLNTGELFF	TGCGCCAGCAGCCAAAGGTTAAACACCGGGGAGCTGTTTTTT
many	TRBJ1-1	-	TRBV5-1	CASSLDPTAEAFF	TGCGCCAGCAGCTTGGATCCGACAGCTGAAGCTTTCTTT
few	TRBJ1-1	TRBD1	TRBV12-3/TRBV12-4	CASSPTTGETEAFF	TGTGCCAGCAGTCCAACGACAGGGGAAACTGAAGCTTTCTTT
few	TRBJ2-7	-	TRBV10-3	CAISESLAAASYEQYF	TGTGCCATCAGTGAGTCGCTGGCAGCCGCCTCCTACGAGCAGTACTTC
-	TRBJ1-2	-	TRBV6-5	CASSGVNYGYTF	TGTGCCAGCTCAGGGGTTAACTATGGCTACACCTTC
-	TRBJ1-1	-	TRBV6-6	CASSTWENTEAFF	TGTGCCAGCAGTACCTGGGAGAACACTGAAGCTTTCTTT
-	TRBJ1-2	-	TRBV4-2	CASSLQDGGDYGYTF	TGTGCCAGCAGCCTGCAGGACGGCGGCGACTATGGCTACACCTTC
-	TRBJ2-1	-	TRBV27	CASSESGVSYNEQFF	TGTGCCAGCAGTGAAAGTGGGGTCTCCTACAATGAGCAGTTCTTC